These T cell receptor beta chains were read from a single sample in a study of molecular identifiers for immune sequencing clone quantification. Using its own MiXCR run on the PCR reads, TCRdb lists one record per CDR3 protein. In the table there are around 480,000 distinct CDR3 sequences, 20% to 25% of which are singletons. The sequenced material came from naive CD8+ T cells from blood, with Jurkat cell RNA spiked in. The receptors originated from a human donor in good health. Some libraries in this study had Jurkat cell RNA spiked in. CDR3s include the opening cysteine and the closing phenylalanine or tryptophan. Fields, in order: V gene, clone size, D gene, J gene, CDR3 DNA, CDR3 protein. D genes are given only for firm matches. Size is omitted from some rows. Given values are once, few, many or a class for expanded clones.

v_gene: TRBV5-5
abundance: few
d_gene: NA
j_gene: TRBJ1-1
CDR3nt: TGTGCCAGCAGCTCGATGAACCTCCGCTCCATGAACACTGAAGCTTTCTTT
CDR3aa: CASSSMNLRSMNTEAFF

v_gene: TRBV7-9
abundance: many
d_gene: NA
j_gene: TRBJ2-5
CDR3nt: TGTGCCAGCAGCTTAGCTAGCGTGCAGACCCAGTACTTC
CDR3aa: CASSLASVQTQYF

v_gene: TRBV7-9
abundance: few
d_gene: NA
j_gene: TRBJ1-1
CDR3nt: TGTGCCAGCAGCTTAGAAATCACAGAAAGAAACACTGAAGCTTTCTTT
CDR3aa: CASSLEITERNTEAFF

v_gene: TRBV4-3
abundance: NA
d_gene: NA
j_gene: TRBJ2-1
CDR3nt: TGCGCCAGCAGCCAACAATTTAGCGGAGCAGCCTACAATGAGCAGTTCTTC
CDR3aa: CASSQQFSGAAYNEQFF

v_gene: TRBV29-1
abundance: NA
d_gene: NA
j_gene: TRBJ2-7
CDR3nt: TGCAGCGTCCGTACCGGGGCCTACGAGCAGTACTTC
CDR3aa: CSVRTGAYEQYF

v_gene: TRBV13
abundance: many
d_gene: NA
j_gene: TRBJ1-4
CDR3nt: TGTGCCAGCAGCTCCGGTCGTGGAAAACTGTTTTTT
CDR3aa: CASSSGRGKLFF

v_gene: TRBV20-1
abundance: many
d_gene: NA
j_gene: TRBJ1-1
CDR3nt: TGCAGTGCTAGAGATCCCCAGCAGCCTGAAGCTTTCTTT
CDR3aa: CSARDPQQPEAFF

v_gene: TRBV10-2
abundance: NA
d_gene: TRBD2
j_gene: TRBJ2-7
CDR3nt: TGCGCCAGCAGTGACCGACTAGCGGGGGGGCGCGAGCAGTACTTC
CDR3aa: CASSDRLAGGREQYF

v_gene: TRBV2
abundance: NA
d_gene: TRBD2
j_gene: TRBJ2-7
CDR3nt: TGTCCCAGCAGTGGGGGGGACGGGGACCACGAGCAGTACTTC
CDR3aa: CPSSGGDGDHEQYF

v_gene: TRBV7-9
abundance: many
d_gene: NA
j_gene: TRBJ2-2
CDR3nt: TGTGCCAGCAGCTTAGACCGTACTAGCACCGGGGAGCTGTTTTTT
CDR3aa: CASSLDRTSTGELFF

v_gene: TRBV6-2/TRBV6-3
abundance: many
d_gene: TRBD2
j_gene: TRBJ2-7
CDR3nt: TGTGCCAGCAGTTACTCCTCGCGGGAGGGTCCCCACGAGCAGTACTTC
CDR3aa: CASSYSSREGPHEQYF

v_gene: TRBV27
abundance: many
d_gene: NA
j_gene: TRBJ1-1
CDR3nt: TGTGCCGCAGGGATCCCTGAAGCTTTCTTT
CDR3aa: CAAGIPEAFF

v_gene: TRBV4-3
abundance: few
d_gene: TRBD1
j_gene: TRBJ2-1
CDR3nt: TGCGCCAGCAGCCTTAAACAGGGGTTTGAGCAGTTCTTC
CDR3aa: CASSLKQGFEQFF

v_gene: TRBV4-2
abundance: many
d_gene: TRBD2
j_gene: TRBJ2-1
CDR3nt: TGTGCCAGCAGCCAAGATCTTGCTAGCGGGAGGAATGAGCAGTTCTTC
CDR3aa: CASSQDLASGRNEQFF

v_gene: TRBV29-1
abundance: NA
d_gene: NA
j_gene: TRBJ2-2
CDR3nt: TGCAGCGTTGTCGTGTCAGGTCGGGGCGGGGAGCTGTTTTTT
CDR3aa: CSVVVSGRGGELFF

v_gene: TRBV3-1
abundance: few
d_gene: TRBD1
j_gene: TRBJ2-2
CDR3nt: TGTGCCAGCAGCCCCGCCGGGACAGGACTCACCGGGGAGCTGTTTTTT
CDR3aa: CASSPAGTGLTGELFF

v_gene: TRBV24-1
abundance: many
d_gene: TRBD1
j_gene: TRBJ2-7
CDR3nt: TGTGCCACCAGTGAGCCGACAGGGGAGCAGTACTTC
CDR3aa: CATSEPTGEQYF

v_gene: TRBV6-1
abundance: NA
d_gene: NA
j_gene: TRBJ1-3
CDR3nt: TGTGCCAGCAAGACAGGACAGTACTCTGGAAACACCGTATATTTT
CDR3aa: CASKTGQYSGNTVYF

v_gene: TRBV6-2/TRBV6-3
abundance: NA
d_gene: NA
j_gene: TRBJ2-5
CDR3nt: TGTGCCAGCAGGCTCCAGGGTGGGGAGACCCAGTACTTC
CDR3aa: CASRLQGGETQYF

v_gene: TRBV19
abundance: many
d_gene: NA
j_gene: TRBJ2-4
CDR3nt: NA
CDR3aa: CASTSGVAKNIQYF

v_gene: TRBV5-6
abundance: NA
d_gene: TRBD1
j_gene: TRBJ1-4
CDR3nt: TGTGCCAGCAGCTTGGGACAGGGTTGGAGTAATGAAAAACTGTTTTTT
CDR3aa: CASSLGQGWSNEKLFF

v_gene: TRBV6-2/TRBV6-3
abundance: NA
d_gene: TRBD2
j_gene: TRBJ2-7
CDR3nt: TGTGCCAGCAGCCTAGCGGGGGGAGGATTGTACGAGCAGTACTTC
CDR3aa: CASSLAGGGLYEQYF

v_gene: TRBV5-3
abundance: NA
d_gene: NA
j_gene: TRBJ1-1
CDR3nt: TGTGCCTCAGGGGATAAAACAGGGAGCACTGAAGCTTTCTTT
CDR3aa: CASGDKTGSTEAFF

v_gene: TRBV5-6
abundance: many
d_gene: NA
j_gene: TRBJ2-7
CDR3nt: TGTGCCAGCAGCCAGGGGCTAGCGGAATCCTACGAGCAGTACTTC
CDR3aa: CASSQGLAESYEQYF

v_gene: TRBV7-9
abundance: many
d_gene: NA
j_gene: TRBJ1-1
CDR3nt: TGTGCCAGCAGCCCTACACCGGGGGCCAGGGGTGAAGCTTTCTTT
CDR3aa: CASSPTPGARGEAFF

v_gene: TRBV10-3
abundance: NA
d_gene: TRBD1
j_gene: TRBJ2-2
CDR3nt: TGTGCCATCAGTGAATACGGGACAGGGCTGAGTTCCGGGGAGCTGTTTTTT
CDR3aa: CAISEYGTGLSSGELFF

v_gene: TRBV28
abundance: many
d_gene: NA
j_gene: TRBJ2-3
CDR3nt: TGTGCCAGCAGTTTAATCCTGGGCACAGATACGCAGTATTTT
CDR3aa: CASSLILGTDTQYF

v_gene: TRBV3-1
abundance: few
d_gene: NA
j_gene: TRBJ2-5
CDR3nt: TGTGCCAGCAGCCAAAAAGAGACCCAGTACTTC
CDR3aa: CASSQKETQYF

v_gene: TRBV6-5
abundance: few
d_gene: TRBD2
j_gene: TRBJ2-3
CDR3nt: TGTGCCAGCAGTTACTTTAGCGGGACTGGTACGCAGTATTTT
CDR3aa: CASSYFSGTGTQYF

v_gene: TRBV18
abundance: NA
d_gene: NA
j_gene: TRBJ2-3
CDR3nt: TGTGCCAGCTCGAACCCGGGAGTAAGACCAGATACGCAGTATTTT
CDR3aa: CASSNPGVRPDTQYF

v_gene: TRBV7-9
abundance: NA
d_gene: NA
j_gene: TRBJ2-3
CDR3nt: TGTACCAGCAGCCTCTCCTTTTTT
CDR3aa: CTSSLSFF

v_gene: TRBV28
abundance: many
d_gene: NA
j_gene: TRBJ2-7
CDR3nt: TGTGCCAGCAGTCCCCGGGAGAACGAGCAGTACTTC
CDR3aa: CASSPRENEQYF

v_gene: TRBV5-1
abundance: NA
d_gene: TRBD2
j_gene: TRBJ2-1
CDR3nt: TGCGCCAGCAGCCCAGGGACTAGCGGGAGGGCCCCCTACAATGAGCAGTTCTTC
CDR3aa: CASSPGTSGRAPYNEQFF

v_gene: TRBV5-4
abundance: many
d_gene: NA
j_gene: TRBJ2-5
CDR3nt: TGTGCCAGCAGCGGGAGGGACAACCAAGAGACCCAGTACTTC
CDR3aa: CASSGRDNQETQYF

v_gene: TRBV7-3
abundance: NA
d_gene: NA
j_gene: TRBJ2-6
CDR3nt: TGTGCCAGCAGCCCCTCCTCTCGGGGGGCATCTGGGGCCAACGCCCTGACTTTC
CDR3aa: CASSPSSRGASGANALTF

v_gene: TRBV5-5
abundance: many
d_gene: NA
j_gene: TRBJ1-4
CDR3nt: TGTGCCAGCAGACTGGGACCGCTTAGTGTAACAACTAATGAAAAACTGTTTTTT
CDR3aa: CASRLGPLSVTTNEKLFF

v_gene: TRBV10-3
abundance: many
d_gene: TRBD1
j_gene: TRBJ2-3
CDR3nt: TGTGCCACCCGAACCGAGGGACAGGGTGACCCAGATACGCAGTATTTT
CDR3aa: CATRTEGQGDPDTQYF

v_gene: TRBV12-3/TRBV12-4
abundance: few
d_gene: TRBD1
j_gene: TRBJ1-5
CDR3nt: TGTGCCAGCAGCCCGGACAGGGGTAGGGAGCCCCAGCATTTT
CDR3aa: CASSPDRGREPQHF

v_gene: TRBV24-1
abundance: NA
d_gene: NA
j_gene: TRBJ2-5
CDR3nt: TGTGCCACCAGTGGCGTCGAAGGGGAGACCCAGTACTTC
CDR3aa: CATSGVEGETQYF

v_gene: TRBV7-6
abundance: NA
d_gene: NA
j_gene: TRBJ2-3
CDR3nt: TGTGCCGGCAGCTCCCCCGCGGAAAGCACAGATACGCAGTATTTT
CDR3aa: CAGSSPAESTDTQYF

v_gene: TRBV27
abundance: NA
d_gene: NA
j_gene: TRBJ1-6
CDR3nt: TGTGCCAGCAGTCCTCGTGTCGGCAGCCGGGAGACATATAATTCACCCCTCCGCTTT
CDR3aa: CASSPRVGSRETYNSPLRF

v_gene: TRBV9
abundance: many
d_gene: NA
j_gene: TRBJ2-3
CDR3nt: TGTGCCAGCAGCGTAGCATCTCTAGCGATTAGCACAGATACGCAGTATTTT
CDR3aa: CASSVASLAISTDTQYF

v_gene: TRBV21-1
abundance: NA
d_gene: NA
j_gene: TRBJ2-1
CDR3nt: TGTGCCAGCAGCAAAGCCCCCGGACTAGCGGGAGTTAATGAGCAGTTCTTC
CDR3aa: CASSKAPGLAGVNEQFF

v_gene: TRBV12-3/TRBV12-4
abundance: many
d_gene: NA
j_gene: TRBJ1-1
CDR3nt: TGTGCCAGCAGAGGCGACACTGAAGCTTTCTTT
CDR3aa: CASRGDTEAFF

v_gene: TRBV30
abundance: NA
d_gene: TRBD2
j_gene: TRBJ2-1
CDR3nt: TGTGCCTGGAGGCCGCCGGGACTAGCGGAGTACAATGAGCAGTTCTTC
CDR3aa: CAWRPPGLAEYNEQFF

v_gene: TRBV3-1
abundance: few
d_gene: TRBD2
j_gene: TRBJ2-7
CDR3nt: TGTGCCAGCAGCCCCTCGACTAGCGGGAGGGCCCTCTCCTACGAGCAGTACTTC
CDR3aa: CASSPSTSGRALSYEQYF

v_gene: TRBV2
abundance: many
d_gene: NA
j_gene: TRBJ2-2
CDR3nt: TGTGCCAGCAGTGAAGCGAAGGGGAGTAGGGTCCGGGCCGGGGAGCTGTTTTTT
CDR3aa: CASSEAKGSRVRAGELFF

v_gene: TRBV6-2/TRBV6-3
abundance: many
d_gene: NA
j_gene: TRBJ2-2
CDR3nt: TGTGCCACCGAGAAGGACACCGGGGAGCTGTTTTTT
CDR3aa: CATEKDTGELFF

v_gene: TRBV30
abundance: NA
d_gene: TRBD2
j_gene: TRBJ2-7
CDR3nt: TGTGCCTGGAGCTCTAGCGGGCGGTACGAGCAGTACTTC
CDR3aa: CAWSSSGRYEQYF

v_gene: TRBV7-3
abundance: NA
d_gene: TRBD1
j_gene: TRBJ2-1
CDR3nt: TGTGCCGGCAGCACCGGGACAGGGTACAATGAGCAGTTCTTC
CDR3aa: CAGSTGTGYNEQFF

v_gene: TRBV4-3
abundance: NA
d_gene: NA
j_gene: TRBJ2-7
CDR3nt: TGCGCCAGCAGCCAAGATCGGGGAGTAACGGGCGAGCAGTACTTC
CDR3aa: CASSQDRGVTGEQYF

v_gene: TRBV7-2
abundance: many
d_gene: TRBD2
j_gene: TRBJ2-1
CDR3nt: TGTGCCAGCAGCACTACTAGCGGGGGTTACAATGAGCAGTTCTTC
CDR3aa: CASSTTSGGYNEQFF

v_gene: TRBV4-3
abundance: NA
d_gene: TRBD2
j_gene: TRBJ2-1
CDR3nt: TGCGCCAGCAGCCAAGATGGGGGGGGGACCTACAATGAGCAGTTCTTC
CDR3aa: CASSQDGGGTYNEQFF

v_gene: TRBV7-6
abundance: few
d_gene: TRBD2
j_gene: TRBJ2-2
CDR3nt: TGTGCCAGCAGCATACTAGCGGGAGGAATAGGCGGGGAGCTGTTTTTT
CDR3aa: CASSILAGGIGGELFF

v_gene: TRBV5-4
abundance: NA
d_gene: TRBD1
j_gene: TRBJ2-7
CDR3nt: TGTGCCAGCAGCTTCAGAGGGGGCCAGAGCTCCTACGAGCAGTACTTC
CDR3aa: CASSFRGGQSSYEQYF